The 16 T cell receptor beta chains in this list originate from one sample, sequenced in a study of blood T cell repertoires in COVID-19. Profiled with immunoSEQ multiplex PCR; TCRdb holds only in-frame clones, not every one. The table has roughly 300,000 clones, approximately 91% seen once. The specimen sequenced was PBMCs or T cells enriched from blood (not recorded which). Receptors were obtained from a woman aged 40 to 55 with acute COVID-19.

The chain uses TRBV18 and TRBJ1-1; 9 bases match TRBD1. From germline, CDR1 is KGHSH and CDR2 LQKENI. This CDR3 region has 16 residues. V gave up 6 bases and J gave up 1 base; unmatched junction bases: 9. The CDR3 region has the DNA TGTGCCAGCTCCCCCACATCGACAGGGGGGAACACTGAAGCTTTCTTT. Translated: CASSPTSTGGNTEAFF.

For this clone: A junction end diverges from the germline sequence, so it may reflect a read error. This chain uses TRBV7-3 with TRBJ2-7, with 9 positions matching TRBD1. The CDR3 contains 15 residues. Germline V gene data show CDR1 as SGHTA and CDR2 as FQGTGA. CDR3 bases: TGTGCCAGCAGCTTAATGGGACAGGGTAAGGGCGATCTGCACTTC. Translating gives CASSLMGQGKGDLHF.

This clone was seen just once. This chain connects TRBV19 to TRBJ1-5, with D hard to call. Germline CDR1 LNHDA, CDR2 SQIVND (reference sequence). The V end was cut by 5 bases, the J end by 5 bases, with 10 bases between. The CDR3 is 13 amino acids. CDR3 DNA: TGTGCCAGTAGTTTAGGGAGAGATCAGCCCCAGCATTTT. Translated: CASSLGRDQPQHF.

This clone was detected a few times. The CDR3 nucleotides are TGCGCCAGCAGCTTGCGGGCGGGACCCCCCTACGAGCAGTACTTC. Translating it yields CASSLRAGPPYEQYF. V gene TRBV5-1 combines with J gene TRBJ2-7, with D perhaps matching TRBD2 (6 bases). CDR3 length equals 15 residues. Deletions cut 1 base from V and 2 bases from J, with 13 bases between. Germline V CDR1 and CDR2: SGHRS, YFSETQ.

The rearrangement joins TRBV5-1 to TRBJ2-3, with TRBD1 identical over 7 bases. The CDR3 has 16 residues. J gave up 1 base and V 0 bases, and 5 bases lay outside the gene matches. The germline CDR1 and CDR2 sequences are SGHRS and YFSETQ. Here the CDR3 reads CASSLGQGVGTDTQYF. The CDR3 DNA reads as TGCGCCAGCAGCTTGGGTCAGGGGGTGGGCACAGATACGCAGTATTTT.

The gene calls are TRBV19 and TRBJ2-1; 8 positions agree with TRBD1. V trimming: 4 bases; J trimming: 5 bases; junction bases outside the gene matches: 7. This CDR3 comprises 15 residues. Germline CDR1 and CDR2: LNHDA and SQIVND (reference sequence). The CDR3 coding sequence is TGTGCCAGTAGTACAGCGGACAGGGTTGACAATGAGCAGTTCTTC. This sequence encodes CASSTADRVDNEQFF.

V gene TRBV7-9 combines with J gene TRBJ2-7, with D maybe TRBD1 (5 bases). Germline V gene sequence: CDR1 SEHNR, CDR2 FQNEAQ (reference sequence). With 1 base removed from V and 5 bases from J, the gap between germline ends came to 15 bases. This CDR3 has 15 residues. CDR3 loop: CASSLGQGGINEQYF. CDR3 sequence (DNA): TGTGCCAGCAGCTTAGGCCAGGGTGGTATTAACGAGCAGTACTTC.

The chain combines TRBV7-9 with TRBJ2-1; 9 bases fit TRBD2. Germline loops: CDR1 SEHNR, CDR2 FQNEAQ (reference sequence). V shed 6 bases, J shed 2 bases, and the junction held 5 bases outside the gene matches. The CDR3 is 15 amino acids. CDR3 in DNA: TGTGCCAGCAGAGTAGCGGGGGATGCCTACAATGAGCAGTTCTTC. It encodes CASRVAGDAYNEQFF.

The chain is built from TRBV7-2 and TRBJ2-7; 12 bases fit TRBD1. The germline CDR1 and CDR2 sequences are SGHTA and FQGNSA. V lost 0 bases and J lost 4; bases outside the gene matches: 4. The CDR3 is made up of 16 amino acids. The CDR3 region has the DNA TGTGCCAGCAGCTTAGCGGGACAGGGGGCGCAGTACGAGCAGTACTTC. This gives the protein CASSLAGQGAQYEQYF.

The V call is TRBV19, the J call TRBJ1-1; perhaps TRBD1 as D (6 bases). CDR1 and CDR2 (germline): LNHDA, SQIVND (reference sequence). The length of the CDR3 is 14 residues. Trimming cost V 4 bases and J 0 bases, with 9 bases left between them. The CDR3 here is CASSRDTLNTEAFF. CDR3 DNA: TGTGCCAGTAGTAGGGACACACTGAACACTGAAGCTTTCTTT.

This clone has a single count. V gene TRBV11-2 combines with J gene TRBJ2-3; D uncertain. V was pared by 4 bases and J by 4 bases, with 6 bases between. The CDR3 loop spans 12 amino acids. Germline V lookup: CDR1 SGHAT, CDR2 FQNNGV. The CDR3: CASSSESDTQYF. In DNA, the CDR3 is TGTGCCAGCAGCTCTGAGTCAGATACGCAGTATTTT.

The CDR3 spells CASSSGLRGQETQYF. CDR3 DNA sequence: TGTGCCAGCAGCTCAGGACTACGTGGGCAAGAGACCCAGTACTTC. The chain employs TRBV7-9 and TRBJ2-5, with D maybe TRBD2 (6 bases). Germline CDR1 and CDR2: SEHNR and FQNEAQ (reference sequence). The CDR3 length is 15 residues. The germline V and J ends were trimmed by 4 bases and 2 bases, with 14 bases remaining between them.

The chain links TRBV7-9 to TRBJ1-2, with 8 bases lining up with TRBD1. The CDR3 extends over 15 amino acids. The J segment lost 8 bases and the V segment lost 3 bases, leaving 11 bases of the junction unmatched. The V gene's germline CDR1 is SEHNR and CDR2 FQNEAQ (reference sequence). CDR3 in DNA: TGTGCCAGCAGCTTGGCGACAGGGGTGGCAGAGGGCTACACCTTC. Translation gives CASSLATGVAEGYTF.

V gene TRBV21-1 combines with J gene TRBJ2-3; TRBD2, as called in the table, went unchecked against the DNA. TRBV21-1 constitutes a pseudogene. CDR3 length: 19 residues. CDR3 DNA: TGTGCCAGCAGCAAAGACTTCAGACTAGCGGGGCCAAGCACAGATACGCAGTATTTT. It yields the protein CASSKDFRLAGPSTDTQYF.

This chain uses TRBV5-1 with TRBJ2-3; TRBD1 matches at 8 bases. This CDR3 region has 13 residues. V dropped 4 bases and J dropped 6; count of bases not matched to a gene: 4. The V gene's germline CDR1 is SGHRS and CDR2 YFSETQ. The CDR3 DNA reads as TGCGCCAGCAGCACGGACAGGGCGGATACGCAGTATTTT. As protein: CASSTDRADTQYF. Together with reference TRBV5-1 and TRBJ2-3, the CDR3 gives the full variable domain: KAGVTQTPRYLIKTRGQQVTLSCSPISGHRSVSWYQQTPGQGLQFLFEYFSETQRNKGNFPGRFSGRQFSNSRSEMNVSTLELGDSALYLCASSTDRADTQYFGPGTRLTVL.

The chain employs TRBV28 and TRBJ2-3; 7 bases map to TRBD1. The trim removed 8 bases at V and 2 bases at J, leaving 13 bases unmatched. This CDR3 spans 16 amino acids. Germline-derived CDR1 and CDR2 are MDHEN and SYDVKM. CDR3 region: CASYNPGTANTDTQYF. In nucleotides, the CDR3 is TGTGCCAGCTATAACCCCGGGACAGCGAACACAGATACGCAGTATTTT.